The 23 T cell receptor beta chains below were found in one sample sequenced in a study of blood T cell repertoires in COVID-19. Sequencing was performed with immunoSEQ multiplex PCR; in TCRdb, only in-frame clones are kept and a portion is missing. The sample records roughly 200,000 clones, more than 80% being singletons. The sequenced sample was peripheral blood. The receptors derive from an older woman with acute or convalescent COVID-19.

J is TRBJ1-5 and V is TRBV19; unclear D gene. V dropped 10 bases and J dropped 0 bases, with 13 bases sitting between them. Germline loops: CDR1 LNHDA, CDR2 SQIVND (reference sequence). This CDR3 region has 14 residues. The CDR3: CATQVLYSNQPQHF. In DNA form, the CDR3 reads TGTGCCACTCAGGTCCTTTATAGCAATCAGCCCCAGCATTTT.

V gene TRBV2 combines with J gene TRBJ1-1; perhaps TRBD1 as D (5 bases). The CDR3 runs to 12 residues. V was pared by 0 bases and J by 11 bases, with 10 bases between. The V gene's germline CDR1 is SNHLY and CDR2 FYNNEI. The CDR3: CASSEALRVAFF. The CDR3 bases are TGTGCCAGCAGTGAAGCGCTCAGGGTGGCTTTCTTT.

The gene calls are TRBV28 and TRBJ1-6; D may be TRBD1 (5 bases). CDR1 is MDHEN, CDR2 SYDVKM, per germline. The V and J ends lost 6 bases and 6 bases respectively, with 15 bases between them. The CDR3 has 15 residues. As DNA, the CDR3 is TGTGCCAGCAGCCGGGACTTTACTCTTAATTCACCCCTCCACTTT. Translation: CASSRDFTLNSPLHF.

This rearrangement joins TRBV7-2 to TRBJ2-4; 14 nucleotides line up with TRBD2. V shed 1 base and J 7 bases; nucleotides not matched to a gene: 9. The V gene's germline CDR1 is SGHTA and CDR2 FQGNSA. This CDR3 comprises 18 residues. CDR3 sequence reads: CASSLGPGLAGVGNIQYF. The CDR3 DNA reads as TGTGCCAGCAGCTTAGGTCCGGGACTAGCGGGAGTGGGGAACATTCAGTACTTC.

V and J are TRBV27 and TRBJ1-1; 8 bases align to TRBD1. Germline CDR1 MNHEY, CDR2 SMNVEV (reference sequence). Germline trimming cut 8 bases from V and 0 bases from J; bases unmatched to any gene: 11. CDR3 length: 16 residues. The CDR3: CASRVGTGGLNTEAFF. The CDR3 coding sequence is TGTGCCAGCCGAGTCGGGACAGGTGGTTTGAACACTGAAGCTTTCTTT.

The chain uses TRBV12-3 or TRBV12-4 and TRBJ1-4; unclear D gene. This CDR3 spans 13 amino acids. The V end was cut by 4 bases, the J end by 6 bases, with 9 bases between. CDR3 amino acids: CASSWREDEKLFF. The CDR3 bases are TGTGCCAGCAGTTGGAGGGAAGATGAAAAACTGTTTTTT.

The sample holds one count of this clone. The chain employs TRBV18 and TRBJ2-1; weak D call: TRBD1 (5 bases). The CDR3 has 15 residues. Trimming shortened V by 5 bases and J by 4 bases, and 15 bases separated the two germline ends. Germline CDR1 and CDR2: KGHSH and LQKENI. The CDR3 DNA sequence: TGTGCCAGCTCAGAACAGGTGACTTCTTACAATGAGCAGTTCTTC. Amino acids: CASSEQVTSYNEQFF.

The V call is TRBV6-5, the J call TRBJ1-4, with a tentative D call TRBD1 (5 bases). The CDR3 has 14 residues. The V end lost 6 bases, the J end lost 8 bases, and 16 bases lay between the germline ends. CDR1 and CDR2 (germline): MNHEY, SVGAGI. This CDR3 is CASRFGFGGEKLFF. CDR3 DNA: TGTGCCAGCAGGTTCGGGTTCGGGGGGGAAAAACTGTTTTTT.

This rearrangement joins TRBV24-1 to TRBJ2-2, with 13 bases matching TRBD2. In germline, CDR1 is KGHDR, CDR2 SFDVKD. V shed 6 bases, J shed 5 bases, and the junction held 2 bases outside the gene matches. The CDR3 runs 15 residues. The CDR3 region is CATSRTSGSTGELFF. The DNA for the CDR3 is TGTGCCACCAGTCGGACTAGCGGGAGTACCGGGGAGCTGTTTTTT.

The chain is built from TRBV11-3 and TRBJ2-3, with 11 bases matching TRBD2. V was clipped by 2 bases and J by 3 bases; unmatched bases: 4. The germline CDR1 and CDR2 sequences are SGHNT and YENEEA. There are 16 residues in the CDR3. The CDR3 loop is CASSLFTSGSTDTQYF. DNA for the CDR3: TGTGCCAGCAGCTTATTCACTAGCGGGAGTACAGATACGCAGTATTTT.

This chain links TRBV18 with TRBJ1-1; D might be TRBD1 (6 bases). CDR3 length: 14 residues. Trimming cost V 5 bases and J 4 bases, with 14 bases left between them. Germline V gives CDR1 KGHSH, CDR2 LQKENI. CDR3 loop: CASSTGQKATEAFF. The DNA for the CDR3 is TGTGCCAGCTCAACTGGACAGAAAGCCACTGAAGCTTTCTTT.

The chain combines TRBV7-9 with TRBJ1-6; TRBD1 aligns across 9 bases. CDR1 and CDR2 from the germline V gene are SEHNR and FQNEAQ (reference sequence). The CDR3 totals 15 residues. V lost 5 bases, J lost 7 bases, and 6 bases stayed unmatched. Written as DNA, the CDR3 is TGTGCCAGCAGCCCCGTGGGACAGGGAAATTCACCCCTCCACTTT. Residues: CASSPVGQGNSPLHF.

The chain carries TRBV14 and TRBJ2-5; possible D gene TRBD1, 5 bases. CDR1 is SGHDN and CDR2 is FVKESK in the germline V gene. The CDR3 is 15 residues long. V shed 0 bases and J shed 5 bases, with 13 bases lying between them. The CDR3 protein is CASSQDQGAGETQYF. The CDR3 region has the DNA TGTGCCAGCAGCCAAGATCAAGGGGCAGGGGAGACCCAGTACTTC.

As to this clone: One junction end disagrees with the germline gene, perhaps due to a read error. The CDR3 DNA reads TGTGCTAGCAGCTTAGGGGAGGCCGGGGAGCTGTTTTTT. Residues: CASSLGEAGELFF. The chain uses TRBV7-7 and TRBJ2-2; D might be TRBD2 (6 bases). This CDR3 region has 13 residues. Germline CDR1 and CDR2: SSHAT and FNYEAQ (reference sequence).

The gene calls are TRBV19 and TRBJ1-2; D might be TRBD1 (6 bases). CDR1 and CDR2 (germline): LNHDA, SQIVND (reference sequence). V lost 5 bases to trimming and J lost 4 bases, with 17 bases between them. CDR3 length equals 15 residues. For the CDR3, the DNA is TGTGCCAGTAGTTTCCGGGGGGCAAGGTCCTATGGCTACACCTTC. Encoded protein: CASSFRGARSYGYTF.

This chain uses TRBV28 with TRBJ1-2; D uncertain. V lost 7 bases to trimming and J lost 4 bases, with 16 bases between them. The CDR3 is made up of 14 amino acids. Germline V CDR1 and CDR2: MDHEN, SYDVKM. Here the CDR3 reads CASTIRAGSYGYTF. CDR3 nucleotides: TGTGCCAGCACCATCCGGGCGGGGAGCTATGGCTACACCTTC.

The V call is TRBV24-1, the J call TRBJ2-1; D call uncertain. V was pared by 3 bases and J by 4 bases, with 9 bases between. CDR3 length: 14 amino acids. CDR1 and CDR2 from the germline V gene are KGHDR and SFDVKD. Here the CDR3 DNA reads TGTGCCACCAGTGATCCCGACGGGTACAATGAGCAGTTCTTC. Translation: CATSDPDGYNEQFF.

This chain joins TRBV2 and TRBJ2-1; 8 bases line up with TRBD2. V shed 3 bases, J shed 4 bases, and the junction held 5 bases outside the gene matches. This CDR3 is built from 15 residues. CDR1 and CDR2 (germline): SNHLY, FYNNEI. The CDR3 coding sequence is TGTGCCAGCAGTGAGTCGGGAGGGGAATACAATGAGCAGTTCTTC. It translates to CASSESGGEYNEQFF. Supplemented by reference TRBV2 and TRBJ2-1, the full variable domain reads EPEVTQTPSHQVTQMGQEVILRCVPISNHLYFYWYRQILGQKVEFLVSFYNNEISEKSEIFDDQFSVERPDGSNFTLKIRSTKLEDSAMYFCASSESGGEYNEQFFGPGTRLTVL.

The chain joins TRBV2 to TRBJ2-2; D not certain. Trimming pared 6 bases from V and 0 bases from J, leaving 5 bases between. Germline values: CDR1 SNHLY, CDR2 FYNNEI. The CDR3 spans 13 residues. CDR3 sequence reads: CASSYSNTGELFF. DNA for the CDR3: TGTGCCAGCAGCTATTCGAACACCGGGGAGCTGTTTTTT.

The genes are TRBV7-2 and TRBJ2-7, with 12 nucleotides matching TRBD1. The CDR3 runs 16 residues. Germline CDR1 SGHTA, CDR2 FQGNSA. Trimming removed 5 bases from V and 5 bases from J; junction bases left unmatched: 10. The CDR3 region has the DNA TGTGCCAGCAGCCAGGAGCCCGGGACAGGGGGCGACGAGCAGTACTTC. Amino acids: CASSQEPGTGGDEQYF.

The V call is TRBV28, the J call TRBJ2-7; 9 positions match TRBD2. With V trimmed by 3 bases and J by 4 bases, 4 bases remained unmatched. CDR1 is MDHEN, CDR2 SYDVKM, per germline. The CDR3 length is 14 residues. The CDR3, as DNA: TGTGCCAGCAGTTTTAGCGGGAGAGGGTACGAGCAGTACTTC. Protein: CASSFSGRGYEQYF.

The chain combines TRBV2 with TRBJ1-1; the match to TRBD1 covers 7 bases. Germline V lookup: CDR1 SNHLY, CDR2 FYNNEI. V lost 6 bases, J lost 4 bases, and 8 bases stayed unmatched. The CDR3 totals 14 residues. CDR3 in amino acids: CASRGGASSTEAFF. Here the CDR3 DNA reads TGTGCCAGCAGAGGGGGCGCGAGTAGCACTGAAGCTTTCTTT.

The CDR3 reads CASSPGTGGSEAFF. In DNA, the CDR3 is TGTGCCAGCAGCCCCGGGACAGGGGGCTCTGAAGCTTTCTTT. The gene calls are TRBV3-1 (or the pseudogene TRBV3-2) and TRBJ1-1, with 12 bases aligning to TRBD1. There are 14 residues in the CDR3. In germline, CDR1 is LGHDT, CDR2 YNNKEL (reference sequence). The V and J ends lost 4 bases and 6 bases, in that order; junction bases with no gene match: 3.